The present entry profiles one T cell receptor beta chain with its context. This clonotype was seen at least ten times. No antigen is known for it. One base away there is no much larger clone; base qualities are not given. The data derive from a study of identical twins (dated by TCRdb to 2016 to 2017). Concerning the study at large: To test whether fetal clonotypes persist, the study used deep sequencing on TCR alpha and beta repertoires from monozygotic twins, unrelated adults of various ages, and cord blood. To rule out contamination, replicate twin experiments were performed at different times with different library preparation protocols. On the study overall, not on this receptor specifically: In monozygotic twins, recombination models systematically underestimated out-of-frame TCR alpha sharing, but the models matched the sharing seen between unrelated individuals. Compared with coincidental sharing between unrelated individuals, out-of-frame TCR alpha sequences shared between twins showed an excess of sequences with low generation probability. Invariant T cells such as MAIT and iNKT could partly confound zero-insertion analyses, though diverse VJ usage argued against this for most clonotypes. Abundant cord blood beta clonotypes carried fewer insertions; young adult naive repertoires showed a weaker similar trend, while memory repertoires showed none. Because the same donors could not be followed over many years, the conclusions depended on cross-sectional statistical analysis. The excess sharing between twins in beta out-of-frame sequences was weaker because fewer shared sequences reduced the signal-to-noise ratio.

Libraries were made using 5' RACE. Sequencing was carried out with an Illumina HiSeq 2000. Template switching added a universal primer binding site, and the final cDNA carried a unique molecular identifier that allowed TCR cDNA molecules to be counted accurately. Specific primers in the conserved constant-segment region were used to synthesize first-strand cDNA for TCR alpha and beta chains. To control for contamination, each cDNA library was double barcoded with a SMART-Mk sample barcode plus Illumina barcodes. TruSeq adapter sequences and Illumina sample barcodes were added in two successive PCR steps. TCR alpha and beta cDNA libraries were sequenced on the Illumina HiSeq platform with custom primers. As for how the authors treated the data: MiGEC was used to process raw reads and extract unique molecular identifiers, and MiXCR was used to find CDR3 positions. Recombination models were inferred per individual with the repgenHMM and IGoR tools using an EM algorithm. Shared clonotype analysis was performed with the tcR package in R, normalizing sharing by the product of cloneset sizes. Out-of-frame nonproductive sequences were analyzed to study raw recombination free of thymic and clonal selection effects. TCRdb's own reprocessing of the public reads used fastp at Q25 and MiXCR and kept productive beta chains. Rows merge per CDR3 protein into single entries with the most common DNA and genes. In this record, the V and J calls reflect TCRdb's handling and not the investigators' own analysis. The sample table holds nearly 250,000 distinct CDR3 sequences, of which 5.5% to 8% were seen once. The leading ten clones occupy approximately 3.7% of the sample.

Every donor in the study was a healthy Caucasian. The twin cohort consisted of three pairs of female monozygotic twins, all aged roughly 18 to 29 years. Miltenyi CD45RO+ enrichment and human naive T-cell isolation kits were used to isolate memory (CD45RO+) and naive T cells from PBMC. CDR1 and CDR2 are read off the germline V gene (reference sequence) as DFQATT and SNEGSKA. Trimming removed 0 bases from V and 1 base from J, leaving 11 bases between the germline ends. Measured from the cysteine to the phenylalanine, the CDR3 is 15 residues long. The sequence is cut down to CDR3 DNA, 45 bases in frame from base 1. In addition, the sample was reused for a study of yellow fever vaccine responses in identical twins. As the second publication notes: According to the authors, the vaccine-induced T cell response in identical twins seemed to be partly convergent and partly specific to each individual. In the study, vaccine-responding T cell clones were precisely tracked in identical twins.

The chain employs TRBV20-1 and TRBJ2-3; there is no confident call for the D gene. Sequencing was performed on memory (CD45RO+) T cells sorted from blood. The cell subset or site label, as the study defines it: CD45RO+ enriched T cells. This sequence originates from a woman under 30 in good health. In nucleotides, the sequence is TGCAGTGCTAGAGATATACACTTTCGCACAGATACGCAGTATTTT. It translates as CSARDIHFRTDTQYF.